A selection of T cell receptor beta chains follows, all from one sample in a study of OX40 agonist ivuxolimab in advanced cancers. The repertoire was sequenced with immunoSEQ multiplex PCR; TCRdb's copy has only in-frame clones and lacks some. In the table there are about 12,000 clones, roughly 77% of which are singletons. The sample here was CD4+ or CD8+ T cells sorted from blood, taken in a trial of the OX40 agonist ivuxolimab. The receptors were sampled from an adult with an advanced solid tumor such as melanoma, head and neck, liver or kidney cancer. Each CDR3 is given with its conserved first and last residue. The D gene is left open where the match is weak. The listing skips clone size in some rows; elsewhere it reads once, few, many or a size class.

D gene,J gene,V gene,clone size,CDR3 protein,CDR3 DNA
-,TRBJ2-1,TRBV4-3,-,CASSQDYRVIRNEQFF,TGCGCCAGCAGCCAAGATTACAGGGTAATAAGGAATGAGCAGTTCTTC
TRBD2,TRBJ2-7,TRBV5-3,-,CASSGLAGTVDEQYF,TGTGCCAGCAGCGGCCTAGCGGGAACTGTCGACGAGCAGTACTTC
TRBD1,TRBJ2-7,TRBV4-1,few,CASSPKQGATYEQYF,TGCGCCAGCAGCCCAAAACAGGGGGCTACCTACGAGCAGTACTTC
TRBD2,TRBJ2-3,TRBV13,-,CASSDPSGGGTDTQYF,TGTGCCAGCAGCGACCCTAGCGGGGGGGGCACAGATACGCAGTATTTT
-,TRBJ2-1,TRBV2,-,CASLPGPFYNEQFF,TGTGCCAGCCTTCCGGGACCTTTTTACAATGAGCAGTTCTTC
-,TRBJ2-1,TRBV5-8,once,CASSLGVAENEQFF,TGTGCCAGCAGCTTGGGGGTAGCGGAAAATGAGCAGTTCTTC
-,TRBJ2-5,TRBV10-3,-,CAISESDPIERETQYF,TGTGCCATCAGTGAGTCGGATCCAATAGAAAGAGAGACCCAGTACTTC
TRBD2,TRBJ2-1,TRBV28,-,CASSSGLAGDNEQFF,TGTGCCAGCAGTTCGGGACTAGCGGGGGACAATGAGCAGTTCTTC
TRBD2,TRBJ2-1,TRBV29-1,-,CSVEDQTSGTYNEQFF,TGCAGCGTTGAAGATCAGACTAGCGGGACCTACAATGAGCAGTTCTTC
TRBD1,TRBJ2-7,TRBV6-1,-,CASSQTGAHEQYF,TGTGCCAGCAGCCAGACAGGGGCGCACGAGCAGTACTTC
TRBD2,TRBJ2-6,TRBV28,-,CASRRAGAGANVLTF,TGTGCCAGCAGAAGGGCGGGGGCTGGGGCCAACGTCCTGACTTTC
TRBD1,TRBJ2-7,TRBV6-6,-,CASSPGTGSYEQYF,TGTGCCAGCAGCCCTGGGACAGGTAGCTACGAGCAGTACTTC
-,TRBJ2-2,TRBV5-5,once,CASSLWDDTGELFF,TGTGCCAGCAGCTTATGGGACGACACCGGGGAGCTGTTTTTT
-,TRBJ1-2,TRBV4-3,-,CASSNIGGSYGYTF,TGCGCCAGCAGCAATATTGGAGGCAGCTATGGCTACACCTTC
-,TRBJ2-7,TRBV30,-,CAWSVGVYEQYF,TGTGCCTGGAGTGTTGGAGTCTACGAGCAGTACTTC
-,TRBJ2-3,TRBV18,-,CASSPDFLEGTDTQYF,TGTGCCAGCTCACCAGACTTCCTAGAAGGCACAGATACGCAGTATTTT
-,TRBJ2-5,TRBV2,-,CASSGPQETQYF,TGTGCCAGCAGTGGTCCACAAGAGACCCAGTACTTC
TRBD2,TRBJ2-1,TRBV10-3,-,CAISGQREDYNEQFF,TGTGCCATCAGTGGTCAGCGGGAGGACTACAATGAGCAGTTCTTC
-,TRBJ2-1,TRBV9,-,CASSLASRGGEQFF,TGTGCCAGCAGCTTGGCTAGCAGAGGGGGTGAGCAGTTCTTC
TRBD2,TRBJ2-1,TRBV27,-,CASSPTSRTYNEQFF,TGTGCCAGCAGTCCGACTAGCCGGACCTACAATGAGCAGTTCTTC
-,TRBJ1-2,TRBV28,once,CASSLGPTGTNGYTF,TGTGCCAGCAGCTTGGGACCAACCGGGACTAATGGCTACACCTTC
-,TRBJ2-7,TRBV18,-,CASSPAGGSYEQYF,TGTGCCAGCTCACCAGCAGGGGGGTCCTACGAGCAGTACTTC
-,TRBJ2-3,TRBV7-9,-,CASSPYFDRRGSTDTQYF,TGTGCCAGCAGCCCCTACTTTGACCGGAGGGGTAGCACAGATACGCAGTATTTT
-,TRBJ2-6,TRBV6-5,-,CASSSGANVLTF,TGTGCCAGCAGCTCTGGGGCCAACGTCCTGACTTTC
TRBD1,TRBJ1-1,TRBV5-1,-,CASSLVPTGTGNTEAFF,TGCGCCAGCAGCTTGGTCCCCACCGGGACAGGGAACACTGAAGCTTTCTTT
-,TRBJ1-2,TRBV7-9,-,CASSPEDRGYTF,TGTGCCAGCAGCCCCGAGGATCGTGGCTACACCTTC
-,TRBJ1-1,TRBV30,few,CAWSGLVNTEAFF,TGTGCCTGGAGCGGACTCGTAAACACTGAAGCTTTCTTT
TRBD2,TRBJ2-7,TRBV30,-,CAWSLPGTSGTYEQYF,TGTGCCTGGAGTCTTCCCGGGACTAGCGGGACCTACGAGCAGTACTTC
TRBD1,TRBJ2-7,TRBV11-1,-,CASSHRDRNYEQYF,TGTGCCAGCAGCCACCGGGACAGAAACTACGAGCAGTACTTC
TRBD1,TRBJ1-4,TRBV11-2,few,CASSWGTGNEKLFF,TGTGCCAGCAGCTGGGGGACAGGGAATGAAAAACTGTTTTTT
-,TRBJ2-7,TRBV9,-,CASSVDQRSYEQYF,TGTGCCAGCAGCGTAGATCAGAGGTCCTACGAGCAGTACTTC
TRBD1,TRBJ1-5,TRBV28,-,CASSFGTVSNQPQHF,TGTGCCAGCAGTTTCGGGACAGTAAGCAATCAGCCCCAGCATTTT
TRBD2,TRBJ2-2,TRBV11-2,-,CASSYPGLAGGKDTGELFF,TGTGCCAGCAGCTACCCGGGACTAGCGGGGGGAAAAGACACCGGGGAGCTGTTTTTT
-,TRBJ2-7,TRBV7-2,-,CASSLDMSGYEQYF,TGTGCCAGCAGCTTAGATATGAGCGGCTACGAGCAGTACTTC
-,TRBJ1-2,TRBV2,-,CASMRWEGDNYGYTF,TGTGCCAGCATGCGGTGGGAGGGAGATAACTATGGCTACACCTTC
TRBD2,TRBJ2-1,TRBV27,-,CASSTLRLAGDVEQFF,TGTGCCAGCAGTACTCTTCGACTAGCGGGAGATGTTGAGCAGTTCTTC
TRBD2,TRBJ2-3,TRBV4-1,-,CASSQFFAGEDTQYF,TGCGCCAGCAGCCAATTTTTCGCGGGAGAGGATACGCAGTATTTT
-,TRBJ1-1,TRBV4-3,-,CASSQGSRMNTEAFF,TGCGCCAGCAGCCAAGGGTCTAGAATGAACACTGAAGCTTTCTTT
TRBD1,TRBJ1-4,TRBV27,-,CASSLSAGGSEKLFF,TGTGCCAGCAGTTTATCGGCAGGGGGATCTGAAAAACTGTTTTTT
TRBD1,TRBJ2-7,TRBV10-2,-,CASLVTGNNYEQYF,TGCGCCAGCTTAGTGACAGGGAACAACTACGAGCAGTACTTC
-,TRBJ2-1,TRBV7-2,-,CASSSPGEEDYNEQFF,TGTGCCAGCAGCTCCCCTGGCGAGGAAGACTACAATGAGCAGTTCTTC
-,TRBJ2-7,TRBV6-1,-,CASSFFGRNIYEQYF,TGTGCCAGCTCCTTTTTCGGTCGAAATATCTACGAGCAGTACTTC
-,TRBJ2-7,TRBV6-1,-,CASSEFVQGYHEQYF,TGTGCCAGCAGTGAATTCGTACAGGGTTACCACGAGCAGTACTTC
-,TRBJ2-1,TRBV2,-,CARTGTNSNEQFF,TGTGCCAGGACCGGGACGAACTCTAATGAGCAGTTCTTC
-,TRBJ2-1,TRBV5-4,-,CASSYAYNEQFF,TGTGCCAGCAGTTACGCGTACAATGAGCAGTTCTTC
-,TRBJ2-2,TRBV27,-,CASSLVGPPNTGELFF,TGTGCCAGCAGTTTAGTGGGACCCCCTAACACCGGGGAGCTGTTTTTT
-,TRBJ2-3,TRBV5-1,-,CASSETGRTYTDTQYF,TGCGCCAGCAGCGAGACTGGGCGGACCTACACAGATACGCAGTATTTT
-,TRBJ2-7,TRBV6-1,-,CASSEWARSSYEQYF,TGTGCCAGCAGTGAATGGGCCCGAAGCTCCTACGAGCAGTACTTC
-,TRBJ1-2,TRBV6-5,-,CASSYSEGGVYGYTF,TGTGCCAGCAGTTACTCGGAGGGGGGGGTCTATGGCTACACCTTC
-,TRBJ2-7,TRBV5-3,-,CARSPLTTGSYEQYF,TGTGCCAGAAGCCCTCTCACGACAGGATCCTACGAGCAGTACTTC
-,TRBJ1-2,TRBV7-6,once,CASSPSGRGGNYGYTF,TGTGCCAGCAGCCCCTCGGGGAGGGGGGGGAACTATGGCTACACCTTC
-,TRBJ1-1,TRBV5-4,-,CASSLDREYDEAFF,TGTGCCAGCAGCTTGGACAGGGAGTATGATGAAGCTTTCTTT
-,TRBJ2-5,TRBV28,few,CASSFTAGTRGETQYF,TGTGCCAGCAGTTTTACGGCGGGGACCCGGGGAGAGACCCAGTACTTC
-,TRBJ1-4,TRBV4-1,-,CASRRITTNEKLFF,TGCGCCAGCAGGCGGATCACAACTAATGAAAAACTGTTTTTT
-,TRBJ2-7,TRBV6-6,-,CASSYSTDSYEQYF,TGTGCCAGCAGTTACTCGACAGATTCCTACGAGCAGTACTTC